What follows are 14 T cell receptor beta chains derived from one specimen sequenced in a study of blood T cell repertoires in COVID-19. Generated by immunoSEQ multiplex PCR, the TCRdb table keeps only in-frame clones and is missing some. In the table there are a few hundred thousand clones, around 90% of which are singletons. Source material: peripheral blood. These TCRs come from a woman aged 40 to 50 with COVID-19, enrolled during active disease.

V usage is TRBV18 and J usage is TRBJ1-4, with 9 bases that match TRBD1. Germline trimming cut 3 bases from V and 6 bases from J; bases unmatched to any gene: 2. CDR3 length: 14 residues. Germline lookup yields CDR1 KGHSH and CDR2 LQKENI. The CDR3: CASSPGQGYEKLFF. As DNA, the CDR3 is TGTGCCAGCTCACCCGGACAGGGGTATGAAAAACTGTTTTTT.

This clone has only one observation. The genes are TRBV5-1 and TRBJ2-1, with 7 bases aligning to TRBD1. Looked up from germline, CDR1 is SGHRS and CDR2 is YFSETQ. V lost 0 bases to trimming and J lost 8 bases; unmatched junction nucleotides: 11. This CDR3 contains 16 residues. The CDR3 spells CASSLEKGAAGHEQFF. For the CDR3, the DNA is TGCGCCAGCAGCTTGGAGAAGGGGGCAGCTGGGCATGAGCAGTTCTTC.

The V and J genes are TRBV6-1 and TRBJ2-1; the match to TRBD2 covers 7 bases. The germline V gene has CDR1 MNHNS and CDR2 SASEGT. V gave up 0 bases and J gave up 4 bases; unmatched junction bases: 6. The CDR3 loop spans 16 amino acids. The CDR3: CASSEAGGTLYNEQFF. In nucleotides, the CDR3 is TGTGCCAGCAGTGAAGCGGGAGGGACGTTATACAATGAGCAGTTCTTC.

With respect to this clone: At the DNA level, this CDR3 is encoded by other sequences in the same sample as well. The chain carries TRBV4-3 and TRBJ2-3, with a possible D match to TRBD2 (5 bases). The germline gives CDR1 LGHNA, CDR2 YSLEER. Trimming shortened V by 0 bases and J by 2 bases, and 9 bases separated the two germline ends. The CDR3 consists of 15 residues. CDR3 sequence (DNA): TGCGCCAGCAGCCAAGAAGGAGGAAACACAGATACGCAGTATTTT. Amino acids: CASSQEGGNTDTQYF.

The chain carries TRBV5-4 and TRBJ1-1; D not resolved. Germline V gene lookup returns CDR1 SGHNT and CDR2 YYREEE (reference sequence). The CDR3 spans 12 residues. V was pared by 3 bases and J by 6 bases, with 9 bases between. CDR3 in amino acids: CASSYLGAEAFF. CDR3 bases: TGTGCCAGCAGCTACTTGGGAGCTGAAGCTTTCTTT.

The chain recombines TRBV28 with TRBJ1-1; tentative D call: TRBD1 (6 bases). The V end lost 3 bases, the J end lost 3 bases, and 11 bases lay between the germline ends. CDR3 size: 14 residues. Germline assignment: CDR1 MDHEN and CDR2 SYDVKM. CDR3 coding DNA: TGTGCCAGCAGTTTGTTGGACAGTCACACTGAAGCTTTCTTT. Translating gives CASSLLDSHTEAFF.

The chain is built from TRBV5-1 and TRBJ1-1, with D unresolved. Trimming stripped 7 bases from V and 1 base from J, with 17 bases between. The CDR3 totals 15 residues. Germline V gives CDR1 SGHRS, CDR2 YFSETQ. In DNA form, the CDR3 reads TGCGCCAGCTCGAAGGTAGGACTTACGAACACTGAAGCTTTCTTT. Amino acid sequence: CASSKVGLTNTEAFF. The whole variable domain, remainder taken from reference TRBV5-1 and TRBJ1-1, is KAGVTQTPRYLIKTRGQQVTLSCSPISGHRSVSWYQQTPGQGLQFLFEYFSETQRNKGNFPGRFSGRQFSNSRSEMNVSTLELGDSALYLCASSKVGLTNTEAFFGQGTRLTVV.

The rearrangement uses TRBV2 and TRBJ1-2; 9 bases are a match to TRBD1. V shed 5 bases, J shed 7 bases, and the junction held 8 bases outside the gene matches. Germline CDR1 and CDR2: SNHLY and FYNNEI. The CDR3 consists of 14 residues. In DNA, the CDR3 is TGTGCCAGCAGTACACGGACAGGGGCCGCTGGCTACACCTTC. It codes for CASSTRTGAAGYTF.

The V gene is TRBV18, the J gene TRBJ1-5, with 7 bases aligning to TRBD1. This CDR3 comprises 15 residues. Germline V gene data show CDR1 as KGHSH and CDR2 as LQKENI. The trim removed 6 bases at V and 5 bases at J, leaving 10 bases unmatched. CDR3 amino acids: CASSLQGGDHQPQHF. CDR3 nucleotides: TGTGCCAGCTCGCTTCAGGGGGGAGACCATCAGCCCCAGCATTTT.

The gene calls are TRBV15 and TRBJ1-1; D uncertain. The CDR3 runs 17 residues. CDR1 LNHNV and CDR2 YYDKDF come from the germline V gene (reference sequence). V lost 0 bases to trimming and J lost 1 base, with 15 bases between them. The CDR3 region is CATSRDFWAASNTEAFF. The CDR3 coding sequence is TGTGCCACCAGCAGAGATTTTTGGGCAGCCTCGAACACTGAAGCTTTCTTT. Drawing the rest from reference TRBV15 and TRBJ1-1, the complete variable domain is DAMVIQNPRYQVTQFGKPVTLSCSQTLNHNVMYWYQQKSSQAPKLLFHYYDKDFNNEADTPDNFQSRRPNTSFCFLDIRSPGLGDTAMYLCATSRDFWAASNTEAFFGQGTRLTVV.

V is TRBV9 and J is TRBJ1-2, with 7 bases identical to TRBD1. V shed 3 bases and J 2 bases; nucleotides not matched to a gene: 10. The CDR3 is 16 amino acids. Germline V CDR1 and CDR2: SGDLS, YYNGEE. The CDR3 here is CASSAGDRALNYGYTF. In DNA, the CDR3 is TGTGCCAGCAGCGCAGGTGACAGGGCCCTAAACTATGGCTACACCTTC.

The chain uses TRBV28 and TRBJ2-7; 7 bases align to TRBD1. V lost 3 bases and J lost 0; bases outside the gene matches: 5. CDR3 length: 15 residues. The germline CDR1 and CDR2 sequences are MDHEN and SYDVKM. This CDR3 is CASSFNRGFSYEQYF. The CDR3 region has the DNA TGTGCCAGCAGTTTCAACAGGGGATTCTCCTACGAGCAGTACTTC.

V usage is TRBV3-1 (or the pseudogene TRBV3-2) and J usage is TRBJ2-1, with 7 bases aligning to TRBD2. V trimming: 6 bases; J trimming: 1 base; junction bases outside the gene matches: 6. The CDR3 is 15 residues long. Germline lookup yields CDR1 LGHDT and CDR2 YNNKEL (reference sequence). The CDR3 spells CASSPGGISYNEQFF. The CDR3, as DNA: TGTGCCAGCAGTCCCGGGGGGATATCCTACAATGAGCAGTTCTTC.

Only one count was recorded for this clone. The rearrangement joins TRBV4-3 to TRBJ1-5, with 7 nucleotides matching TRBD1. With 0 bases clipped from V and 1 base from J, the junction kept 3 bases outside the gene matches. The CDR3 loop spans 16 amino acids. Germline-derived CDR1 and CDR2 are LGHNA and YSLEER. The CDR3 region has the DNA TGCGCCAGCAGCCAAGATACAGGGGTGAGCAATCAGCCCCAGCATTTT. Its protein is CASSQDTGVSNQPQHF.